Presented here are 28 T cell receptor beta chains from one specimen sequenced in a study of cytomegalovirus exposure and HLA in healthy donors. The PCR contained 60 Vbeta and 13 Jbeta primers. TCRdb's table, derived via immunoSEQ multiplex PCR, lists solely in-frame clones and lacks some. The sample contains 45,000 to 65,000 clones, 80% to 85% of which appear only once. Sample: PBMCs. The receptors here all came from a man aged 30 to 39 in good health and CMV-seronegative.

V gene TRBV4-3 combines with J gene TRBJ2-7; 8 positions match TRBD2. V lost 6 bases and J lost 0; bases outside the gene matches: 19. This CDR3 has 19 amino acids. CDR1 is LGHNA and CDR2 is YSLEER in the germline V gene. The CDR3 DNA follows: TGCGCCAGCAGTCTCTCGGTATTGGGCTCGGGGGGGAGCTCCTACGAGCAGTACTTC. Its protein is CASSLSVLGSGGSSYEQYF.

The chain is built from TRBV19 and TRBJ1-5, with unresolved D. The CDR3 has 14 amino acids. Germline V gene sequence: CDR1 LNHDA, CDR2 SQIVND (reference sequence). Trimming cost V 7 bases and J 1 base, with 11 bases left between them. This CDR3 is CASKRELSNQPQHF. In DNA form, the CDR3 reads TGTGCCAGTAAAAGGGAGTTAAGCAATCAGCCCCAGCATTTT.

As regards this clone: The junction departs from germline at one end; a sequencing error may be responsible. The sample contains more than one DNA sequence encoding this CDR3. The chain joins TRBV6-1 to TRBJ2-7, with 12 bases aligning to TRBD2. Per germline, CDR1 MNHNS and CDR2 SASEGT. This CDR3 is 15 amino acids long. DNA for the CDR3: TGTGCCAGCAATGGACTAGCGGGGTTGTCCTACGAGCAATACTTC. Translation gives CASNGLAGLSYEQYF.

This rearrangement joins TRBV30 to TRBJ1-1; TRBD1 agrees at 7 bases. CDR3 length: 13 residues. Germline V CDR1 and CDR2: GTSNPN, SVGIG (reference sequence). V trimming: 4 bases; J trimming: 1 base; junction bases outside the gene matches: 3. The CDR3 loop reads CAWTRQGNTEAFF. The DNA for the CDR3 is TGTGCCTGGACAAGACAGGGGAACACTGAAGCTTTCTTT.

The V and J genes are TRBV9 and TRBJ1-6; 9 nucleotides line up with TRBD1. The CDR3 runs 14 residues. The junction had 1 base not matched to a gene; V was cut back by 0 bases and J by 9 bases. Germline V gene lookup returns CDR1 SGDLS and CDR2 YYNGEE. CDR3 in amino acids: CASSVGDRVSPLHF. CDR3 coding DNA: TGTGCCAGCAGCGTAGGGGACAGGGTTTCACCCCTCCACTTT.

The sample holds one count of this clone. The chain couples TRBV12-5 to TRBJ2-5; 11 nucleotides line up with TRBD1. From germline, CDR1 is LGHNT and CDR2 FRNRAP. CDR3 length: 15 residues. V dropped 4 bases and J dropped 5; count of bases not matched to a gene: 6. The CDR3 coding sequence is TGTGCTAGTGGTTCCGGGACAGGGGGAGAGGAGACCCAGTACTTC. Translation: CASGSGTGGEETQYF.

This rearrangement joins TRBV5-1 to TRBJ2-1; 12 bases line up with TRBD1. V was pared by 3 bases and J by 8 bases, with 12 bases of the junction left unmatched. Germline assignment: CDR1 SGHRS and CDR2 YFSETQ. The CDR3 has 17 amino acids. CDR3 in amino acids: CASSWPRDRGLEDEQFF. CDR3 coding DNA: TGCGCCAGCAGCTGGCCTCGGGACAGGGGGCTAGAGGATGAGCAGTTCTTC. The variable domain in full, completed from reference TRBV5-1 and TRBJ2-1, reads KAGVTQTPRYLIKTRGQQVTLSCSPISGHRSVSWYQQTPGQGLQFLFEYFSETQRNKGNFPGRFSGRQFSNSRSEMNVSTLELGDSALYLCASSWPRDRGLEDEQFFGPGTRLTVL.

The count of this clone is one. The chain employs TRBV19 and TRBJ2-1, with TRBD2 as a possible D gene (6 bases). V lost 3 bases and J 1 base, leaving 10 bases between the germline ends. There are 15 residues in the CDR3. Germline V gives CDR1 LNHDA, CDR2 SQIVND (reference sequence). CDR3 nucleotide sequence: TGTGCCAGTAGTATCCCTAGCGAGTCCTACAATGAGCAGTTCTTC. As protein: CASSIPSESYNEQFF.

This rearrangement joins TRBV29-1 to TRBJ2-2, with a possible D match to TRBD2 (6 bases). V was clipped by 4 bases and J by 6 bases, with 15 bases between them. The CDR3 spans 14 residues. The germline V gene encodes CDR1 SQVTM and CDR2 ANQGSEA. Written as DNA, the CDR3 is TGCAGCGTTGTGTGGCCCCCGGGGGCCGGGGAGCTGTTTTTT. Encoded protein: CSVVWPPGAGELFF.

This clone was counted once. The chain joins TRBV2 to TRBJ2-7, with unresolved D. From germline, CDR1 is SNHLY and CDR2 FYNNEI. Trimming stripped 1 base from V and 3 bases from J, with 7 bases between. The CDR3 extends over 13 amino acids. The CDR3 spells CASSEVEYYEQYF. As DNA, the CDR3 is TGTGCCAGCAGTGAAGTAGAGTACTACGAGCAGTACTTC.

The chain joins TRBV7-2 to TRBJ2-1; D is perhaps TRBD2 (6 bases). The ends were cut back, 1 base at V and 0 bases at J, with 7 bases in the middle. This CDR3 comprises 15 residues. Germline V gene lookup returns CDR1 SGHTA and CDR2 FQGNSA. CDR3 region: CASSLVADSYNEQFF. The CDR3 coding sequence is TGTGCCAGCAGCTTAGTAGCGGACTCCTACAATGAGCAGTTCTTC.

As DNA, the CDR3 is TGTGCCAGCAGCACCCGGGGGGTTGTTACCGGGGAGCTGTTTTTT. Its translation is CASSTRGVVTGELFF. The chain combines TRBV11-3 with TRBJ2-2, with 7 nucleotides matching TRBD2. This CDR3 is 15 amino acids long. V gave up 5 bases and J gave up 5 bases; unmatched junction bases: 8. Germline-derived CDR1 and CDR2 are SGHNT and YENEEA.

The chain has TRBV15 and TRBJ2-3; 7 nucleotides match TRBD2. CDR3 size: 14 residues. J lost 8 bases, V lost 0 bases, and 5 bases had no gene match. The V gene's germline CDR1 is LNHNV and CDR2 YYDKDF (reference sequence). CDR3 loop: CATSRDAGVGTQYF. The CDR3 DNA reads TGTGCCACCAGCAGAGACGCGGGAGTAGGTACGCAGTATTTT.

This chain connects TRBV11-2 to TRBJ2-5; tentative D call: TRBD1 (6 bases). Trimming removed 5 bases from V and 9 bases from J, with 16 bases in between. The CDR3 is 13 residues long. Germline V gives CDR1 SGHAT, CDR2 FQNNGV. This chain's CDR3 is CASSAREEGAQYF. The CDR3 DNA follows: TGTGCCAGCAGCGCTCGTGAAGAGGGGGCCCAGTACTTC.

The gene calls are TRBV28 and TRBJ1-2, with 9 bases that match TRBD1. V lost 4 bases, J lost 8 bases, and 11 bases stayed unmatched. Looked up from germline, CDR1 is MDHEN and CDR2 is SYDVKM. The CDR3 runs 15 residues. CDR3 DNA: TGTGCCAGCAGTTCTCCCGGGACAGGGTTGGGCGGCTACACCTTC. It codes for CASSSPGTGLGGYTF.

The chain combines TRBV28 with TRBJ1-1; D not resolved. CDR1 is MDHEN and CDR2 is SYDVKM in the germline V gene. Deletions cut 4 bases from V and 7 bases from J, with 7 bases between. The CDR3 has 11 residues. The DNA for the CDR3 is TGTGCCAGCAGTTCCTATAATGAAGCTTTCTTT. Translating gives CASSSYNEAFF.

This clone turned up a few times. The J gene is TRBJ2-5, the V gene TRBV11-2; TRBD1 matches 7 bases. The germline CDR1 and CDR2 sequences are SGHAT and FQNNGV. V was clipped by 4 bases and J by 6 bases; unmatched bases: 14. The CDR3 is 16 amino acids. The CDR3 DNA sequence: TGTGCCAGCAGCTCGTTACGGGACAGCCGGAATCAGACCCAGTACTTC. Residues: CASSSLRDSRNQTQYF.

The chain uses TRBV13 and TRBJ2-3, with 8 bases aligning to TRBD1. Germline lookup yields CDR1 PRHDT and CDR2 FYEKMQ (reference sequence). The CDR3 contains 15 residues. After removal of 4 bases from V and 5 bases from J, the junction contained 8 bases not matched to a gene. CDR3 nucleotide sequence: TGTGCCAGCAGCTCCCGACAGGGGATGCAAGATACGCAGTATTTT. It encodes CASSSRQGMQDTQYF.

The chain employs TRBV7-8 and TRBJ2-5; no clear D. V was pared by 1 base and J by 7 bases, with 10 bases between. Germline CDR1 SGHVS, CDR2 FQNEAQ. The CDR3 has 13 residues. This chain's CDR3 is CASSLGGEWTQYF. CDR3 in DNA: TGTGCCAGCAGCTTAGGTGGAGAATGGACCCAGTACTTC.

The CDR3 nucleotides are TGTGCCAGCCGGCACAGGGACGGCGGAAACACCATATATTTT. Protein sequence: CASRHRDGGNTIYF. This chain connects TRBV6-1 to TRBJ1-3, with D possibly matching TRBD1 (6 bases). This CDR3 has 14 amino acids. V lost 8 bases and J lost 4, with 15 bases in between. CDR1 and CDR2 (germline): MNHNS, SASEGT.

This sequence joins TRBV5-5 and TRBJ2-7, with 7 bases aligning to TRBD1. The CDR3 extends over 14 amino acids. CDR1 is SGHKS and CDR2 is YYEKEE in the germline V gene (reference sequence). The J segment lost 0 bases and the V segment lost 6 bases, leaving 6 bases of the junction unmatched. CDR3 DNA sequence: TGTGCCAGCAACCAACGGACAGGCTCCTACGAGCAGTACTTC. It translates to CASNQRTGSYEQYF.

The CDR3 here is CASSLATGTNEKLFF. CDR3 coding DNA: TGTGCCAGCAGCTTAGCAACGGGAACTAATGAAAAACTGTTTTTT. The chain has TRBV7-2 and TRBJ1-4, with D hard to call. Germline-derived CDR1 and CDR2 are SGHTA and FQGNSA. Trimming took 0 bases from V and 1 from J, leaving 6 bases between them. This CDR3 is 15 amino acids long.

The CDR3 bases are TGTGCCAGCAGCTTAGCGCGGGGGGCTAATGAAAAACTGTTTTTT. It codes for CASSLARGANEKLFF. V and J are TRBV7-2 and TRBJ1-4, with D possibly matching TRBD1 (5 bases). Trimming left V 0 bases short and J 3 bases short, with 8 bases between. This CDR3 comprises 15 residues. Germline-derived CDR1 and CDR2 are SGHTA and FQGNSA.

The chain employs TRBV5-8 and TRBJ1-2; TRBD1 aligns across 9 bases. Trimming removed 5 bases from V and 3 bases from J; junction bases left unmatched: 14. The CDR3 totals 17 residues. Germline V gene sequence: CDR1 SGHTS, CDR2 YDEGEE. CDR3 residues: CASRRDREVIRYYGYTF. The CDR3 DNA is TGTGCCAGCAGACGGGACAGGGAGGTGATTAGGTACTATGGCTACACCTTC.

This clone showed up just a few times. The CDR3 reads CASSIRTGVTEAFF. The DNA of the CDR3 is TGTGCCAGCAGTATACGGACAGGGGTGACTGAAGCTTTCTTT. This chain links TRBV28 with TRBJ1-1, with TRBD1 identical over 9 bases. The V gene end was trimmed by 5 bases and the J gene end by 5 bases; junction bases not matched to a gene: 6. This CDR3 comprises 14 residues. Germline V lookup: CDR1 MDHEN, CDR2 SYDVKM. Full variable domain (outside the CDR3, taken from reference TRBV28 and TRBJ1-1): DVKVTQSSRYLVKRTGEKVFLECVQDMDHENMFWYRQDPGLGLRLIYFSYDVKMKEKGDIPEGYSVSREKKERFSLILESASTNQTSMYLCASSIRTGVTEAFFGQGTRLTVV.

V usage is TRBV19 and J usage is TRBJ2-1, with 12 positions matching TRBD2. The germline gives CDR1 LNHDA, CDR2 SQIVND (reference sequence). The CDR3 length is 15 residues. V gave up 10 bases and J gave up 9 bases; unmatched junction bases: 13. The DNA of the CDR3 is TGTGCCACCAGTGCGACTAGCGGGAGTTTTAGTGAGCAGTTCTTC. Translation gives CATSATSGSFSEQFF.

The table lists this clone with a few counts. CDR3 sequence (DNA): TGTGCCAGCAGCTTGGGGGGACTAGCGGGAGCCGGGGAGCTGTTTTTT. This encodes CASSLGGLAGAGELFF. The chain carries TRBV5-4 and TRBJ2-2, with 14 bases lining up with TRBD2. In germline, CDR1 is SGHNT, CDR2 YYREEE (reference sequence). There are 16 residues in the CDR3. J lost 6 bases, V lost 0 bases, and 1 base had no gene match.

The rearrangement links TRBV6-1 to TRBJ1-3; D possibly corresponds to TRBD1 (6 bases). The ends were cut back, 10 bases at V and 4 bases at J, with 11 bases in the middle. There are 12 residues in the CDR3. Germline V gene data show CDR1 as MNHNS and CDR2 as SASEGT. CDR3 loop: CATDGQGNTIYF. In DNA form, the CDR3 reads TGTGCCACCGACGGACAGGGAAACACCATATATTTT.